The rows below give T cell receptor beta chains drawn from one sample of a study of glioma-infiltrating T cells after dendritic cell vaccination. Some clones are missing from TCRdb's copy, which holds only in-frame ones; the method was immunoSEQ multiplex PCR. This repertoire shows 110,000 or so clones, 90% found once; its top ten account for approximately 2.7%. The sequencing used blood, collected after dendritic cell vaccination. Receptors originate from a human donor with glioblastoma. Each CDR3 is given with its conserved first and last residue. A D gene is named only where the DNA matches it firmly. Clone size, where shown, is once, few, many, or a class for clones that have expanded.

d_gene	v_gene	j_gene	abundance	CDR3nt	CDR3aa
.	TRBV5-1	TRBJ2-7	once	TGCGCCAGCAGCCCCGTGGGACACAACTACGAGCAGTACTTC	CASSPVGHNYEQYF
TRBD1	TRBV19	TRBJ1-5	.	TGTGCCAGTAGTAGGAGGACAGGGGGGAGCAATCAGCCCCAGCATTTT	CASSRRTGGSNQPQHF
.	TRBV4-1	TRBJ2-5	.	TGCGCCAGCAGCCGCGAGGAGACCCAGTACTTC	CASSREETQYF
TRBD1	TRBV7-6	TRBJ1-1	.	TGTGCCAGCAGCTTAGCGCCGGACAGGGGAGTCACTGAAGCTTTCTTT	CASSLAPDRGVTEAFF
.	TRBV10-3	TRBJ1-1	.	TGTGCCTCCCGGGTGGGCACTGAAGCTTTCTTT	CASRVGTEAFF
.	TRBV25-1	TRBJ1-4	.	TGTGCCAGCAGTGAGACCAGGGGCGCCGTTAATGAAAAACTGTTTTTT	CASSETRGAVNEKLFF
TRBD1	TRBV6-5	TRBJ1-2	once	TGTGCCAGCAGTTCATCCGACAGGGGGCTCGGCGGCTACACCTTC	CASSSSDRGLGGYTF
TRBD1	TRBV5-1	TRBJ1-1	.	TGCGCCAGCAGCTGGGGACAGGTTTCTCCTGAAGCTTTCTTT	CASSWGQVSPEAFF
TRBD1	TRBV27	TRBJ2-1	once	TGTGCCAGCAGTCTGACAGGGCCCACCTACAATGAGCAGTTCTTC	CASSLTGPTYNEQFF
TRBD2	TRBV12-5	TRBJ2-1	.	TGTGCTAGTGGTTTGGACCCCTTTTCTAGCGGATACAATGAGCAGTTCTTC	CASGLDPFSSGYNEQFF
TRBD1	TRBV6-5	TRBJ1-2	once	TGTGCCAGCAGTCCCGGACAGGGGAACTATGGCTACACCTTC	CASSPGQGNYGYTF
.	TRBV5-1	TRBJ2-5	.	TGCGCCAGCAGCTTGGACAGGGAGGAGACCCAGTACTTC	CASSLDREETQYF
.	TRBV28	TRBJ2-7	.	TGTGCCAGCAGCGACCCCGGCAGGGGCTGGGAGCAGTACTTC	CASSDPGRGWEQYF
TRBD2	TRBV5-4	TRBJ2-1	once	TGTGCCAGCAGCCTAACGAGCGGGAGCTACAATGAGCAGTTCTTC	CASSLTSGSYNEQFF
.	TRBV5-1	TRBJ2-1	.	TGCGCCAGCAGCTATGGGCTATCCCCACTGGATGAGCAGTTCTTC	CASSYGLSPLDEQFF
TRBD1	TRBV4-1	TRBJ1-5	.	TGCGCCAGCAGCCAACAGGGACAGGGAGTAAATCAGCCCCAGCATTTT	CASSQQGQGVNQPQHF
.	TRBV4-1	TRBJ2-5	.	TGCGCCAGCAGCCAAATAGCAGGGGTAGAGACCCAGTACTTC	CASSQIAGVETQYF
TRBD2	TRBV6-4	TRBJ2-3	.	TGTGCCAGCAGTGACTCCCCCTCGACTAGCGGGGCTGCAGATACGCAGTATTTT	CASSDSPSTSGAADTQYF
TRBD1	TRBV6-1	TRBJ2-5	few	TGTGCCAGCAGTGAACCTGGACAGGGACGGGAGACCCAGTACTTC	CASSEPGQGRETQYF
.	TRBV18	TRBJ2-7	.	TGTGCCAGCTCACCAAGTGGAGGCTACGAGCAGTACTTC	CASSPSGGYEQYF
TRBD2	TRBV28	TRBJ2-7	.	TGTGCCAGCAATAGCGGGACCTACGAGCAGTACTTC	CASNSGTYEQYF
TRBD1	TRBV30	TRBJ2-3	.	TGTGCCCTGGGGACAGGGACAGATACGCAGTATTTT	CALGTGTDTQYF
.	TRBV10-1	TRBJ1-5	.	TGCGCCAGCATCCCCGTAGGGGGTTATGGTCAGCCCCAGCATTTT	CASIPVGGYGQPQHF
TRBD1	TRBV29-1	TRBJ1-1	.	TGCAGCGTTGAGAGGGACCGGGACAGTCAAGCTTTCTTT	CSVERDRDSQAFF
TRBD2	TRBV5-1	TRBJ2-1	.	TGCGCCAGCAGCCAGACTAGCGGGACCGACAATGAGCAGTTCTTC	CASSQTSGTDNEQFF
.	TRBV7-6	TRBJ2-2	.	TGTGCCAGCAGCTCGGGGGGACAGGCTAACACCGGGGAGCTGTTTTTT	CASSSGGQANTGELFF
.	TRBV27	TRBJ2-5	.	TGTGCCAGCAGTTTATCGTACAGGGACCAAGAGACCCAGTACTTC	CASSLSYRDQETQYF
TRBD2	TRBV2	TRBJ2-7	few	TGTGCCAGCAGCCTAACTAGCGGAACCTACGAGCAGTACTTC	CASSLTSGTYEQYF
TRBD1	TRBV7-2	TRBJ1-2	.	TGTGCCAGCAGCTTAGCCAGGGGGGACTATGGCTACACCTTC	CASSLARGDYGYTF